These 9 T cell receptor beta chains were sequenced from one sample in a study of CD8 T cells in ankylosing spondylitis. TCRdb ran MiXCR on the 5' RACE reads and lists one entry per CDR3 protein. The data show approximately 110,000 distinct CDR3 sequences, 24% seen once. Sequencing used synovial fluid, either unsorted or a sorted T cell fraction (not recorded which). The receptor set was obtained from a male donor with ankylosing spondylitis.

The chain joins TRBV20-1 to TRBJ1-2; D is undetermined. This CDR3 contains 13 residues. V was shortened by 5 bases and J by 8 bases, with 18 bases between the two germline ends. Germline V CDR1 and CDR2: DFQATT, SNEGSKA (reference sequence). In DNA, the CDR3 is TGCAGTGCTCCCCAGTCGAGGGCGAGGGGCTACACCTTC. Translated, it gives CSAPQSRARGYTF.

The chain is built from TRBV20-1 and TRBJ2-1; D is perhaps TRBD1 (5 bases). Germline CDR1 and CDR2: DFQATT and SNEGSKA (reference sequence). V lost 3 bases and J lost 5, with 14 bases in between. There are 14 residues in the CDR3. CDR3: CSASKQGFNNEQFF. CDR3 nucleotide sequence: TGCAGTGCTAGTAAGCAGGGTTTCAACAATGAGCAGTTCTTC.

This clonotype was seen ten or more times. The J gene is TRBJ2-1, the V gene TRBV20-1; 12 bases map to TRBD2. From germline, CDR1 is DFQATT and CDR2 SNEGSKA (reference sequence). Unmatched junction bases numbered 4, after V lost 5 bases and J lost 5 bases. This CDR3 has 14 amino acids. The CDR3 DNA follows: TGCAGTGCTCTGACTAGCGGGAGTAACAATGAGCAGTTCTTC. Translation: CSALTSGSNNEQFF.

This clonotype was counted at least ten times. This sequence joins TRBV5-1 and TRBJ2-1; the D is unclear. Looked up from germline, CDR1 is SGHRS and CDR2 is YFSETQ. With 4 bases removed from V and 6 bases from J, the gap between germline ends came to 8 bases. The CDR3 runs 12 residues. The CDR3, as DNA: TGCGCCAGCAGCGGAGAAACCAATGAGCAGTTCTTC. Protein sequence: CASSGETNEQFF.

This chain joins TRBV16 and TRBJ1-4; weak D call: TRBD1 (6 bases). CDR1 is KGHSY, CDR2 FQNENV, per germline. V gave up 6 bases and J gave up 8 bases, with 28 bases separating them. The CDR3 is made up of 18 amino acids. CDR3 bases: TGTGCCAGCAGAACCATACAACTCGACAGGTTCAAAGGGGAAAAACTGTTTTTT. It specifies CASRTIQLDRFKGEKLFF.

This chain uses TRBV6-1 with TRBJ1-1; D not certain. Per the germline V gene, CDR1 is MNHNS and CDR2 is SASEGT. Trimming took 5 bases from V and 1 from J, leaving 11 bases between them. This CDR3 contains 14 residues. CDR3 coding DNA: TGTGCCAGCAGTCTGGCAACCTCGAACACTGAAGCTTTCTTT. Translating it yields CASSLATSNTEAFF.

This clonotype was observed a handful of times. The chain is built from TRBV15 and TRBJ2-2, with D possibly being TRBD1 (6 bases). CDR3 length: 15 amino acids. CDR1 LNHNV and CDR2 YYDKDF come from the germline V gene (reference sequence). Trimming took off 0 bases at V and 6 bases at J, with 11 bases between the two ends. The CDR3 loop reads CATSRDLGAAGELFF. CDR3 coding DNA: TGTGCCACCAGCAGAGATCTGGGGGCGGCCGGGGAGCTGTTTTTT.

This clonotype was seen more than once but under ten times. V and J are TRBV7-9 and TRBJ2-1; 8 bases line up with TRBD2. J lost 10 bases, V lost 4 bases, and 6 bases had no gene match. There are 13 residues in the CDR3. CDR1 and CDR2 from the germline V gene are SEHNR and FQNEAQ (reference sequence). The CDR3 DNA sequence: TGTGCCAGCAGCTGGACTAGCAGCTCGGAGCAGTTCTTC. Translating it yields CASSWTSSSEQFF.

This clonotype was recorded many times. The chain employs TRBV5-1 and TRBJ2-1; 13 bases are a match to TRBD2. In germline, CDR1 is SGHRS, CDR2 YFSETQ. The trim removed 4 bases at V and 0 bases at J, leaving 7 bases unmatched. The CDR3 runs 18 residues. CDR3 in amino acids: CASSLELAGGNSYNEQFF. CDR3 DNA sequence: TGCGCCAGCAGCCTGGAACTAGCGGGAGGGAACTCCTACAATGAGCAGTTCTTC.